Listed below are T cell receptor beta chains from one sample, sequenced in a study of shared clonotypes between healthy human individuals. Assay used: immunoSEQ multiplex PCR; TCRdb lists only in-frame clones, some missing. The sample shows around 690,000 clones, roughly 91% of them seen only once. Sequencing input: memory CD8+ T cells from PBMCs. The receptors here all came from a man between 18 and 29 years old in good health. Some clones in this sample may be carry-over from other donors' samples. CDR3s include the opening cysteine and the closing phenylalanine or tryptophan. The order of the fields is CDR3 protein, CDR3 DNA, V gene, J gene, clone size, D gene. D genes are given only for firm matches. Size tells how often a clone was seen (once, few, many) or the class of an expanded clone, and some rows leave it out.

CASSSLSGANVLTF	TGTGCCAGCAGTTCACTCTCTGGGGCCAACGTCCTGACTTTC	TRBV28	TRBJ2-6	-	-
CASSFGSGYEQYF	TGTGCCAGCAGTTTCGGTAGCGGGTACGAGCAGTACTTC	TRBV27	TRBJ2-7	-	TRBD2
CASSKGTVRINYGYTF	TGCGCCAGCAGCAAGGGGACAGTGCGAATAAACTATGGCTACACCTTC	TRBV5-1	TRBJ1-2	-	TRBD1
CASSLGAGLETQYF	TGTGCCAGCAGCTTAGGGGCAGGACTGGAGACCCAGTACTTC	TRBV7-9	TRBJ2-5	-	-
CASSQVGGSSYEQYF	TGCGCCAGCAGCCAAGTGGGGGGCTCCTCCTACGAGCAGTACTTC	TRBV4-1	TRBJ2-7	-	-
CASSSWKEGFNEQFF	TGTGCCAGCAGTTCTTGGAAAGAGGGGTTCAATGAGCAGTTCTTC	TRBV27	TRBJ2-1	-	-
CASSVPGQGTIEQFF	TGTGCCAGCAGCGTACCGGGACAGGGGACAATCGAGCAGTTCTTC	TRBV5-4	TRBJ2-1	once	TRBD1
CASSYRPGQGTYEQYF	TGTGCCAGCAGCTACCGACCGGGACAGGGTACCTACGAGCAGTACTTC	TRBV7-9	TRBJ2-7	-	TRBD1
CASRTGQGAGNEQFF	TGTGCCAGCAGGACGGGACAGGGGGCGGGTAATGAGCAGTTCTTC	TRBV5-4	TRBJ2-1	-	TRBD1
CASSQDSGLGYNEQFF	TGCGCCAGCAGCCAAGATTCGGGACTAGGATACAATGAGCAGTTCTTC	TRBV4-1	TRBJ2-1	-	TRBD2
CASSSWGVHQPQHF	TGTGCCAGCAGCTCATGGGGTGTTCATCAGCCCCAGCATTTT	TRBV7-9	TRBJ1-5	-	-
CASSLAGGGNQPQHF	TGCGCCAGCAGCTTGGCGGGTGGGGGCAATCAGCCCCAGCATTTT	TRBV5-1	TRBJ1-5	-	-
CASSLYAGVGTGELFF	TGTGCCAGCAGTTTATACGCAGGGGTGGGCACCGGGGAGCTGTTTTTT	TRBV28	TRBJ2-2	-	-
CASSHRGVSSYEQYF	TGTGCCAGCAGCCATAGGGGGGTCTCCTCCTACGAGCAGTACTTC	TRBV11-2	TRBJ2-7	-	-
CASSSFRTGANEKLFF	TGTGCCAGCAGCTCCTTCCGGACAGGGGCTAATGAAAAACTGTTTTTT	TRBV7-9	TRBJ1-4	once	TRBD1
CASTLGQMTEAFF	TGTGCCAGCACCCTCGGTCAGATGACTGAAGCTTTCTTT	TRBV5-6	TRBJ1-1	-	-
CASSQEGSGRAYEQYF	TGTGCCAGCAGCCAAGAGGGGAGCGGGAGGGCCTACGAGCAGTACTTC	TRBV4-2	TRBJ2-7	many	TRBD2
CASSSPIRGPLSYNEQFF	TGTGCCAGCAGCTCACCCATCCGCGGTCCTCTCTCCTACAATGAGCAGTTCTTC	TRBV7-9	TRBJ2-1	-	-
CASSPPGTYEQYF	TGTGCCAGCAGCCCACCTGGGACCTACGAGCAGTACTTC	TRBV9	TRBJ2-7	-	-
CASSLPGSYGYTF	TGTGCCAGCAGCCTCCCGGGTTCCTATGGCTACACCTTC	TRBV9	TRBJ1-2	-	-
CASSIAHHTRNEQFF	TGTGCCAGTAGTATAGCCCACCACACCAGGAATGAGCAGTTCTTC	TRBV19	TRBJ2-1	-	-
CGLYGVIGYTF	TGCGGCCTTTACGGAGTGATCGGCTACACCTTC	TRBV6-1	TRBJ1-2	-	-
CASSPGTGFTYEQYF	TGTGCCAGTAGTCCCGGGACAGGTTTTACCTACGAGCAGTACTTC	TRBV19	TRBJ2-7	-	TRBD1
CATSRNAGTANTGELFF	TGTGCCACCAGCAGGAACGCCGGGACGGCGAACACCGGGGAGCTGTTTTTT	TRBV15	TRBJ2-2	-	-
CASSHPGLAGVYNEQFF	TGTGCCAGCAGCCACCCCGGACTAGCGGGAGTTTACAATGAGCAGTTCTTC	TRBV14	TRBJ2-1	-	TRBD2
CASSVAGVQVYNEQFF	TGTGCCAGCAGCGTAGCAGGGGTCCAGGTCTACAATGAGCAGTTCTTC	TRBV9	TRBJ2-1	-	-
CASSEEGTGRASGSPNEQYF	TGCGCCAGCAGTGAGGAGGGAACAGGCCGTGCTAGCGGGAGTCCCAACGAGCAGTACTTC	TRBV10-1	TRBJ2-7	-	TRBD2
CASSLGKGLGYEQYF	TGTGCCAGCAGTTTGGGGAAGGGTCTCGGCTACGAGCAGTACTTC	TRBV28	TRBJ2-7	-	-
CAISGPGQDGSYEQYF	TGTGCCATCAGTGGCCCAGGACAGGATGGGTCCTACGAGCAGTACTTC	TRBV10-3	TRBJ2-7	-	TRBD1
CASSPMDSYEQYF	TGTGCCAGCAGCCCGATGGACTCCTACGAGCAGTACTTC	TRBV7-9	TRBJ2-7	-	-
CASSRTSGLEQYF	TGTGCCAGCAGCCGGACTAGCGGGTTGGAGCAGTACTTC	TRBV28	TRBJ2-5	-	TRBD2
CSVGLAGEGHEQYF	TGCAGCGTTGGACTAGCGGGAGAGGGCCACGAGCAGTACTTC	TRBV29-1	TRBJ2-7	-	TRBD2
CASSLEETQYF	TGCGCCAGCAGTCTGGAAGAGACCCAGTACTTC	TRBV23-1	TRBJ2-5	-	-
CASSWTSGRFDEQFF	TGTGCCAGCAGTTGGACTAGCGGGAGGTTTGATGAGCAGTTCTTC	TRBV6-5	TRBJ2-1	-	TRBD2
CASSFNPQGASSEQYF	TGTGCCAGCAGTTTCAACCCACAGGGGGCTTCTAGCGAGCAGTACTTC	TRBV27	TRBJ2-7	-	TRBD1
CASSQDPHQGLSNQPQHF	TGCGCCAGCAGCCAAGACCCCCACCAGGGATTGAGCAATCAGCCCCAGCATTTT	TRBV4-1	TRBJ1-5	-	-
CAISESGQGFNGYTF	TGTGCCATCAGTGAGTCTGGACAGGGTTTTAATGGCTACACCTTC	TRBV10-3	TRBJ1-2	-	TRBD1
CASSLDGTFNLGKYF	TGTGCCAGCAGCTTAGATGGGACCTTTAATCTGGGGAAGTACTTC	TRBV7-9	TRBJ2-7	-	-
CASSHQTGGGISYEQYF	TGCGCCAGCAGCCACCAGACAGGGGGTGGGATCTCCTACGAGCAGTACTTC	TRBV4-1	TRBJ2-7	once	TRBD1
CAISEDDSVGTDTQYF	TGTGCCATCAGTGAGGATGATAGCGTAGGCACAGATACGCAGTATTTT	TRBV10-3	TRBJ2-3	-	-
CASTPRNPYNEQFF	TGTGCCAGCACACCGCGCAACCCCTACAATGAGCAGTTCTTC	TRBV2	TRBJ2-1	-	-
CASSLYGTATGELFF	TGTGCCAGCAGCTTATATGGGACAGCCACCGGGGAGCTGTTTTTT	TRBV7-7	TRBJ2-2	-	TRBD1
CASSGLPSNQPQHF	TGTGCCAGTTCTGGCCTTCCTAGCAATCAGCCCCAGCATTTT	TRBV19	TRBJ1-5	-	-
CASSVVSSGIGGELFF	TGTGCCAGCAGCGTAGTGTCTAGCGGGATAGGCGGGGAGCTGTTTTTT	TRBV9	TRBJ2-2	-	TRBD2
CASSWGGGYNEQFF	TGCGCCAGCAGCTGGGGGGGCGGTTACAATGAGCAGTTCTTC	TRBV5-1	TRBJ2-1	-	-
CASSHRGDEQYF	TGCGCCAGCAGCCACCGGGGAGACGAGCAGTACTTC	TRBV4-1	TRBJ2-7	-	-
CASSQVGTGGEQYF	TGCGCCAGCAGCCAAGTCGGGACGGGAGGGGAGCAGTACTTC	TRBV4-1	TRBJ2-7	-	TRBD2
CASSPMRVGGNIQYF	TGCGCCAGCAGCCCCATGCGGGTTGGCGGAAACATTCAGTACTTC	TRBV5-1	TRBJ2-4	-	-
CASSYREGAGELFF	TGTGCCAGCAGTTATAGGGAAGGCGCCGGGGAGCTGTTTTTT	TRBV6-5	TRBJ2-2	-	-
CASSLSGAPSRWFIQYF	TGTGCCAGCAGCTTAAGCGGAGCCCCCTCACGCTGGTTCATTCAGTACTTC	TRBV7-9	TRBJ2-4	-	-